Described below is a single T cell receptor (beta chain) sequence and its context. The sort gate was single viable CD3+CD4+CD8-CD45RO+ cells for memory CD4+ T cells. Total CD4+ T cells were enriched by CD4 positive selection. Method: immunoSEQ multiplex PCR; TCRdb's copy keeps in-frame clones and lacks some. The sample contains under 45,000 clones, about 82% of which appear only once. The data are from a study of memory CD4+ T cells and cytomegalovirus serostatus. Overall study context: Donors were healthy Belgian adults, fewer than ten CMV seropositive and around 23 seronegative.

The sequenced material came from memory CD4+ T cells from blood. This TCR was sampled from an adult in good health and CMV-seronegative.

The CDR3 DNA follows: TGTGCCTGGAGTGTAGGAGGACCATTCTATGGCTACACCTTC. It specifies CAWSVGGPFYGYTF. The chain combines TRBV30 with TRBJ1-2; no firm D call. Germline V CDR1 and CDR2: GTSNPN, SVGIG (reference sequence). The length of the CDR3 is 14 residues. Trimming took 0 bases from V and 4 from J, leaving 12 bases between them.